This is a list of T cell receptor beta chains from one sample in a study of neoadjuvant nivolumab and ipilimumab in lung cancer. Here immunoSEQ multiplex PCR was the method, and the copy in TCRdb shows in-frame clones only, minus some. This sample has some 13,000 clones, with 55% to 70% found just once. This specimen consisted of peripheral blood, obtained after neoadjuvant nivolumab, alone or with ipilimumab, at or shortly before surgery. The receptor set was obtained from an adult with non-small cell lung cancer. Each CDR3 is given with its conserved first and last residue. Each record gives: J gene, V gene, clone size, CDR3 protein. A clone size is listed for some rows: how often the clone was seen (once, few, many), or a class if it is expanded.

TRBJ2-5	TRBV19	.	CASSIRQTETQYF
TRBJ2-5	TRBV5-1	.	CASSPGLAPDQETQYF
TRBJ1-3	TRBV29-1	once	CSVEDGLDTIYF
TRBJ1-4	TRBV11-2	.	CASSRGTGNEKLFF
TRBJ1-1	TRBV7-9	.	CASSLAGWAEAFF
TRBJ1-2	TRBV25-1	few	CASSPRGGGASSYTF
TRBJ1-2	TRBV7-2	.	CASSRLGGYTF
TRBJ1-1	TRBV30	.	CAWSWVRNTEAFF
TRBJ2-7	TRBV7-9	.	CASSLGDRQSYEQYF
TRBJ1-5	TRBV2	few	CASRGQYNQPQHF
TRBJ2-5	TRBV5-1	few	CASSLRGETQYF
TRBJ1-1	TRBV6-1	.	CASSEEQGIGTEAFF
TRBJ1-1	TRBV7-9	.	CASSFGTGYTEAFF
TRBJ2-5	TRBV29-1	.	CSVAPLPETQYF
TRBJ1-1	TRBV29-1	.	CSVEDTGLAFF
TRBJ1-1	TRBV6-7	.	CASSYHEGAVRGDTEAFF
TRBJ2-7	TRBV6-9	.	CASSEQVYEQYF
TRBJ1-1	TRBV7-2	once	CASSRIPSVNTEAFF
TRBJ1-1	TRBV11-2	.	CASRRGRQGLNTEAFF
TRBJ2-7	TRBV11-3	few	CASSWGRGYEQYF
TRBJ2-7	TRBV18	.	CASSPRETPSRAEQYF
TRBJ2-1	TRBV5-1	.	CASSLQSSYNEQFF
TRBJ2-1	TRBV6-5	few	CASTQDPPNEQFF
TRBJ2-7	TRBV9	.	CASSAGQAYEQYF
TRBJ2-2	TRBV5-1	.	CASSQPTSGIISTGELFF
TRBJ1-1	TRBV19	few	CASHRGDTEAFF
TRBJ1-5	TRBV7-9	few	CASSLAGQGQPQHF
TRBJ1-2	TRBV6-1	.	CASRARGTGGYTF
TRBJ2-1	TRBV29-1	.	CSVDQRERNEQFF
TRBJ1-2	TRBV11-2	.	CASSHGRTAGGYTF
TRBJ2-5	TRBV7-2	.	CASSSGSGRAQETQYF
TRBJ1-4	TRBV18	.	CASRRGANEKLFF
TRBJ2-1	TRBV18	.	CASSPPSGREDEQFF
TRBJ2-3	TRBV2	.	CASLDNLSTDTQYF
TRBJ2-7	TRBV2	.	CASSRQDSYEQYF
TRBJ2-7	TRBV11-2	.	CASSLEGRVTYEQYF
TRBJ2-2	TRBV18	.	CASSLSGTGELFF
TRBJ1-2	TRBV18	.	CASSEGGDLYGYTF
TRBJ2-7	TRBV11-2	.	CASSRISGSRGTYEQYF
TRBJ1-1	TRBV30	once	CAWEVKGSNTEAFF
TRBJ1-2	TRBV19	few	CASSIQGTRGYTF